The present TCR beta chain was sequenced within a study of T cell repertoires in cytomegalovirus infection. Study-wide findings and caveats: CMV-specific TCR beta clonotypes restricted by HLA-C were the ones dominating the ex vivo response.

TCRdb reanalysed the reads using MiXCR and keeps one entry per CDR3 protein. The sample holds about 740,000 distinct CDR3 sequences, around 35% seen once. V shed 6 bases, J shed 2 bases, and the junction held 5 bases outside the gene matches. Germline-derived CDR1 and CDR2 are MDHEN and SYDVKM. CDR3 length equals 14 residues. With respect to this clonotype: Its target is unknown.

The starting material was cultured PBMCs, obtained from culture after CMV antigen stimulation. The chain is built from TRBV28 and TRBJ1-2; 8 bases are shared with TRBD1. This TCR came from a human donor in good health (CMV status not recorded). Some clones in this sample may be carry-over from other donors' samples. The CDR3 loop is CASSVPGGNYGYTF. The CDR3 nucleotides read TGTGCCAGCAGCGTCCCAGGGGGCAACTATGGCTACACCTTC.